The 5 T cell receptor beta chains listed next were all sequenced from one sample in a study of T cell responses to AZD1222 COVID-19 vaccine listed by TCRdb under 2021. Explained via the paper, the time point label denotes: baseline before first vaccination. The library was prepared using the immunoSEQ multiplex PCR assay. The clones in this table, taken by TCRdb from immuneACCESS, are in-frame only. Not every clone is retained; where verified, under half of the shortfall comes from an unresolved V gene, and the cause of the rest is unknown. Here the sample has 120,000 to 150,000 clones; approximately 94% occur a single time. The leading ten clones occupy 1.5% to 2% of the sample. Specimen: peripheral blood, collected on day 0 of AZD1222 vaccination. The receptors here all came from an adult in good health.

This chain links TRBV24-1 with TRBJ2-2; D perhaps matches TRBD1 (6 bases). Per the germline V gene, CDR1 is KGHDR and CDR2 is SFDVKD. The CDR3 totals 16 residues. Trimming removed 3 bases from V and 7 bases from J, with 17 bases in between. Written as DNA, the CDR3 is TGTGCCACCAGTGATCCTGCCCATGGGGGCGGCGGGGAGCTGTTTTTT. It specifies CATSDPAHGGGGELFF.

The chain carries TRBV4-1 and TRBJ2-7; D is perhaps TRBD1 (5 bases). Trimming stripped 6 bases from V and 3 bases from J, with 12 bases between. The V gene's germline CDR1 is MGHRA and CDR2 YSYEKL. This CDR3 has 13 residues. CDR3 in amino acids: CASSVGPYYEQYF. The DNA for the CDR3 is TGCGCCAGCAGTGTGGGGCCATACTACGAGCAGTACTTC.

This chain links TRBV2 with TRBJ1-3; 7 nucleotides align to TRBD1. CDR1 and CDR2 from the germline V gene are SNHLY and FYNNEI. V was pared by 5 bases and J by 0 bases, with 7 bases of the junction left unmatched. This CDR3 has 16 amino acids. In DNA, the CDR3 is TGTGCCAGCAGTCAACAGGGGAAGAGCTCTGGAAACACCATATATTTT. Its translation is CASSQQGKSSGNTIYF.

The CDR3: CATTPGWPSSGNTIYF. DNA of the CDR3: TGTGCCACCACCCCGGGCTGGCCGAGCTCTGGAAACACCATATATTTT. The chain joins TRBV15 to TRBJ1-3; D uncertain. There are 16 residues in the CDR3. CDR1 is LNHNV, CDR2 YYDKDF, per germline (reference sequence). The V end was cut by 7 bases, the J end by 0 bases, with 16 bases between.

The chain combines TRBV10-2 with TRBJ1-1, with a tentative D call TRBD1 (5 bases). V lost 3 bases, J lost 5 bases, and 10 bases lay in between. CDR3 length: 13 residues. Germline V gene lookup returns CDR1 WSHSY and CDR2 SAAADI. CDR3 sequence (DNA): TGCGCCAGCAGTGATTCCGGACAAACTGAAGCTTTCTTT. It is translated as CASSDSGQTEAFF.